This entry concerns a single T cell receptor (beta chain). Its antigen target is currently unknown. One base away there is no much larger clone; base qualities are not given. The High Capacity cDNA Reverse Transcription Kit was used to reverse transcribe all of the isolated RNA, meaning that expressed TCRB transcripts were what got sequenced. Deep immunoSEQ sequencing was performed on naive, central memory and regulatory T cell samples, with an average of roughly 3.6 million total reads per sample. Sorted cells were lysed in RLT buffer, and RNA was extracted using DNase-treated RNeasy Micro or Mini kits according to cell number. Each cell subset was processed on its own to prevent cross-contamination, while patient and healthy donor samples were processed together. TCRB sequences were amplified from cDNA with the immunoSEQ multiplex PCR, producing 87-bp fragments spanning the CDR3 region. Sequencing of the amplicons was performed on the Illumina HiSeq platform. The authors' pipeline ran thus. PCR bias was computationally corrected using synthetic template baselines, reads within Hamming distance 2 were collapsed, and singletons that could not be merged were discarded. Reads were aligned against IMGT to assign V, D and J genes, CDR3 length and insertions or deletions at six rearrangement sites. Clonotype counts were normalized to sorted cell number within each subset before computing true diversity and Gini coefficients with the tcR R package. The overlap coefficient, calculated on TCRB nucleotide sequences, was used to quantify repertoire sharing. As a proxy for the pre-selection repertoire, out-of-frame TCRB sequences from naive cells were analyzed. TCRdb's version of the immuneACCESS table is confined to in-frame rearrangements and falls short of the full clone set. An unresolved V gene accounts for under half of the shortfall where checked; the remainder is of unknown origin. For V, J and clone size, that table is used; D and trimming come from the DNA. The sample has roughly 610,000 clones on record, 15% to 17% of them singletons. The ten largest clones capture about 0.087% of the sample.

The data were obtained in a study of beta chain features in type 1 diabetes (dated by TCRdb to 2016 to 2019). Regarding the research as a whole: Mean age, gender distribution, total cell number and subset yield did not differ between patients and healthy donors. Across all samples, some 99 million sorted cells were examined, and cell number per subset correlated strongly with RNA yield. The study compared TCRB repertoires of sorted circulating CD4+ T cell subsets between recently diagnosed type 1 diabetes patients and matched healthy donors. Regulatory and stem cell-like memory subsets were obtained from only 8 patients and about 8 healthy donors, while naive and central memory subsets were obtained from all 30 or so donors.

Germline trimming: 4 bases from V, 0 bases from J; junction bases outside gene matches: 2. CDR1 LGHNT and CDR2 FRNRAP were looked up in the germline V gene. Including cysteine and phenylalanine, the CDR3 has 14 amino acids. CDR3 DNA only is kept here, 42 bases in frame from base 1. Each donor gave one peripheral blood draw, averaging approximately 120 mL, which was collected into heparinised tubes. A BD FACSAria II was used to sort naive, central memory, regulatory and stem cell-like memory CD4+ T cells with a panel that included CD45RO, CCR7, CD25, CD127, CD95 and CD27. A purity above 95% was achieved for all sorted populations. PBMCs were isolated immediately by Lymphoprep density gradient centrifugation and stained directly without culture. So that batch effects would be minimized, each experiment stained and sorted samples in pairs, pairing one healthy donor with one patient. General conclusions and limits of the study: Because cDNA was sequenced instead of genomic DNA, activated cells with high expression could be over-represented, although the groups did not differ in activation or CD3 levels. Patients with type 1 diabetes made fewer insertions and deleted more nucleotides at VDJ recombination sites, implying thymic rearrangement abnormalities. Naive, central memory and regulatory TCRB repertoires appeared more similar among patients than among healthy donors. In all four CD4+ subsets, TCRB CDR3 length was moderately but significantly shorter in type 1 diabetes patients. HLA sub-analyses involved small numbers of individuals, so any influence of HLA type on TCRB rearrangement remained unresolved. PCR may preferentially amplify shorter templates, but because patient and control samples were amplified and corrected together, any resulting skew would affect both groups equally.

The sample taken for sequencing was naive CD4+ T cells from blood. This sample's cell subset or site label indicates: true naive CD4+ T cells. The TCR comes from a man younger than 35 in good health. Recombination linked TRBV12-5 to TRBJ1-2; TRBD1 matches 7 bases in the middle. The CDR3 region reads CASGWGQSNYGYTF. The DNA sequence is as follows: TGTGCTAGTGGTTGGGGACAGTCTAACTATGGCTACACCTTC.